A selection of T cell receptor beta chains follows, all from one sample in a study of vaccination effects on CD4 cells after COVID-19. Clones were sequenced by immunoSEQ multiplex PCR, and TCRdb holds only the in-frame ones, with some missing. This sample yields about 38,000 clones, of which 82% are seen a single time; under 3% belongs to the top ten. Antigens for these TCRs are unknown. Material: CD4+ T cells from PBMCs cultured without peptide, obtained before COVID-19 vaccination. These TCRs come from a human donor who received a COVID-19 vaccine. Both conserved end residues are part of each CDR3. A D gene is named only where the DNA matches it firmly. Only part of the rows carry a size: once, few, many, or a class if the clone is expanded.

J,V,D,size,CDR3,DNA
TRBJ2-2,TRBV5-1,-,-,CASSLGGTGELFF,TGCGCCAGCAGCTTAGGCGGCACCGGGGAGCTGTTTTTT
TRBJ1-1,TRBV7-8,TRBD1,-,CASSFTGGTEAFF,TGTGCCAGCAGCTTCACAGGGGGGACTGAAGCTTTCTTT
TRBJ2-6,TRBV7-9,-,-,CASSLDGVRVGANVLTF,TGTGCCAGCAGCTTAGACGGGGTCCGGGTAGGGGCCAACGTCCTGACTTTC
TRBJ2-2,TRBV5-1,-,-,CASSLVGSVELFF,TGCGCCAGCAGCTTAGTAGGTTCAGTGGAGCTGTTTTTT
TRBJ2-5,TRBV19,-,-,CASTQGTDQETQYF,TGTGCCAGTACCCAAGGGACCGACCAAGAGACCCAGTACTTC
TRBJ2-1,TRBV19,-,-,CASTARDEQFF,TGTGCCAGTACCGCAAGGGATGAGCAGTTCTTC
TRBJ2-3,TRBV9,-,-,CASSVGTGIRPDTQYF,TGTGCCAGCAGCGTAGGGACGGGGATTCGGCCAGATACGCAGTATTTT
TRBJ1-2,TRBV25-1,TRBD1,-,CASSESGGTPSNYGYTF,TGTGCCAGCAGTGAATCAGGGGGAACCCCCTCAAACTATGGCTACACCTTC
TRBJ1-6,TRBV6-5,-,once,CASSSKGAVSNSPLHF,TGTGCCAGCAGTTCAAAAGGGGCTGTAAGTAATTCACCCCTCCACTTT
TRBJ1-4,TRBV6-6,TRBD1,-,CASSSGTGIGEKLFF,TGTGCCAGCAGTTCGGGGACAGGGATAGGTGAAAAACTGTTTTTT
TRBJ2-5,TRBV7-9,-,-,CASSLADSQETQYF,TGTGCCAGCAGCTTAGCTGACAGTCAAGAGACCCAGTACTTC
TRBJ2-4,TRBV15,-,-,CATSTGRENIQYF,TGTGCCACCAGCACAGGACGTGAAAACATTCAGTACTTC
TRBJ2-5,TRBV4-3,TRBD1,-,CASSRRTTGEETQYF,TGCGCCAGCAGCCGCCGCACGACAGGGGAGGAGACCCAGTACTTC
TRBJ2-2,TRBV7-3,-,-,CASSYDTGELFF,TGTGCCAGCAGCTATGACACCGGGGAGCTGTTTTTT
TRBJ2-4,TRBV4-1,TRBD1,-,CASSQLLTPRGRDIQYF,TGCGCCAGCAGCCAACTACTCACGCCCAGGGGGCGAGACATTCAGTACTTC
TRBJ2-3,TRBV7-2,TRBD2,-,CASSLARLAGMSTDTQYF,TGTGCCAGCAGCTTAGCTCGACTAGCGGGGATGAGCACAGATACGCAGTATTTT
TRBJ2-1,TRBV20-1,-,-,CSAADNEQFF,TGCAGTGCAGCGGACAATGAGCAGTTCTTC
TRBJ1-1,TRBV3-1/TRBV3-2,-,-,CASSPTGGNTEAFF,TGTGCCAGCAGCCCAACGGGCGGGAACACTGAAGCTTTCTTT
TRBJ1-3,TRBV30,-,-,CASSNRAPSAGNTIYF,TGTGCCTCCTCCAACCGGGCCCCAAGTGCTGGAAACACCATATATTTT
TRBJ1-2,TRBV5-6,-,once,CASSLGATERGYTF,TGTGCCAGCAGCTTGGGGGCAACGGAGAGGGGCTACACCTTC
TRBJ1-2,TRBV3-1/TRBV3-2,TRBD1,-,CASNEGAGGYTF,TGTGCCAGCAATGAGGGGGCAGGTGGCTACACCTTC
TRBJ1-6,TRBV30,-,-,CAWSVRGILNSPLHF,TGTGCCTGGAGTGTACGGGGGATTTTAAATTCACCCCTCCACTTT
TRBJ1-6,TRBV4-1,TRBD1,-,CASSQTRLNRGPSGSPLHF,TGCGCCAGCAGCCAAACCAGGTTGAACAGGGGCCCCTCAGGGTCACCCCTCCACTTT